The T cell receptor (beta chain) under discussion was sequenced for a study of blood T cell repertoires in COVID-19. Here immunoSEQ multiplex PCR was the method, and the copy in TCRdb shows in-frame clones only, minus some. The repertoire has approximately 200,000 clones, 86% of them found once; the top ten carry approximately 4%. The CDR3 extends over 14 amino acids. CDR1 is LNHDA and CDR2 is SQIVND in the germline V gene (reference sequence). Trimming removed 5 bases from V and 8 bases from J, with 18 bases in between. The count of this clone is one. The specimen was PBMCs or T cells enriched from blood (not recorded which). This clonotype was obtained from a woman in her 30s who had been exposed to COVID-19. The chain has TRBV19 and TRBJ1-1; possible D gene TRBD1, 6 bases. CDR3 sequence reads: CASSGADSPREAFF. The CDR3 DNA is TGTGCCAGTAGTGGGGCGGACAGCCCGCGGGAAGCTTTCTTT.